Presented here are 24 T cell receptor beta chains from one specimen sequenced in a study of blood T cell repertoires in COVID-19. The data were produced by immunoSEQ multiplex PCR, yet TCRdb's version contains in-frame clones alone and is incomplete. The sample consists of hundreds of thousands of clones, around 87% of them appearing once. The material sequenced was PBMCs or T cells enriched from blood (not recorded which). Every receptor here comes from a man between 18 and 35 years old who had recovered from COVID-19.

The V and J genes are TRBV5-1 and TRBJ1-2; the D gene is possibly TRBD1 (5 bases). The CDR3 extends over 14 amino acids. From germline, CDR1 is SGHRS and CDR2 YFSETQ. The V end was cut by 7 bases, the J end by 0 bases, with 13 bases between. CDR3 sequence: CASWSTETNYGYTF. Here the CDR3 DNA reads TGCGCCAGCTGGTCGACAGAGACTAACTATGGCTACACCTTC.

The chain has TRBV18 and TRBJ1-2, with D possibly being TRBD1 (5 bases). Germline V gives CDR1 KGHSH, CDR2 LQKENI. CDR3 length: 13 residues. V was pared by 6 bases and J by 0 bases, with 8 bases between. CDR3: CASSQGSNYGYTF. The CDR3 nucleotides read TGTGCCAGCTCCCAGGGATCTAACTATGGCTACACCTTC.

The chain joins TRBV9 to TRBJ2-1; TRBD2 matches at 10 bases. There are 15 residues in the CDR3. Losses at the gene ends were 3 bases for V and 4 bases for J; bases not matched to a gene: 4. Germline-derived CDR1 and CDR2 are SGDLS and YYNGEE. CDR3 protein: CASSATSGDYNEQFF. In nucleotides, the CDR3 is TGTGCCAGCAGCGCCACTAGCGGGGATTACAATGAGCAGTTCTTC. Supplemented by reference TRBV9 and TRBJ2-1, the full variable domain reads DSGVTQTPKHLITATGQRVTLRCSPRSGDLSVYWYQQSLDQGLQFLIQYYNGEERAKGNILERFSAQQFPDLHSELNLSSLELGDSALYFCASSATSGDYNEQFFGPGTRLTVL.

The rearrangement uses TRBV5-1 and TRBJ1-1, with no clear D. The V gene's germline CDR1 is SGHRS and CDR2 YFSETQ. The CDR3 is 13 amino acids. V was pared by 4 bases and J by 1 base, with 8 bases between. CDR3 residues: CASSGPSNTEAFF. CDR3 in DNA: TGCGCCAGCAGCGGCCCCTCGAACACTGAAGCTTTCTTT.

V gene TRBV11-3 combines with J gene TRBJ2-1; TRBD2 agrees at 10 bases. Germline V gene lookup returns CDR1 SGHNT and CDR2 YENEEA. V was pared by 1 base and J by 7 bases, with 4 bases of the junction left unmatched. This CDR3 region has 15 residues. Written as DNA, the CDR3 is TGTGCCAGCAGCTTAGGAGCGGGAGGGTGGAATGAGCAGTTCTTC. It encodes CASSLGAGGWNEQFF.

V is TRBV9 and J is TRBJ1-6; D remains unclear. Deletions cut 2 bases from V and 9 bases from J, with 12 bases between. This CDR3 contains 14 residues. The V gene's germline CDR1 is SGDLS and CDR2 YYNGEE. CDR3: CASSVGSSGSPLHF. The CDR3 DNA reads as TGTGCCAGCAGCGTCGGGTCATCCGGTTCACCCCTCCACTTT.

V and J are TRBV19 and TRBJ1-6, with a possible D match to TRBD1 (6 bases). The CDR3 is made up of 15 amino acids. V lost 6 bases, J lost 7 bases, and 16 bases lay in between. Per germline, CDR1 LNHDA and CDR2 SQIVND (reference sequence). The CDR3 region is CASSITGLSNSPLHF. CDR3 bases: TGTGCCAGTAGCATAACAGGGTTGTCGAATTCACCCCTCCACTTT.

This clone appeared a single time. The rearrangement uses TRBV5-5 and TRBJ1-6; D call uncertain. The V gene lost 0 bases and the J gene lost 2 bases, with 9 bases spanning the gap. Germline V gene sequence: CDR1 SGHKS, CDR2 YYEKEE (reference sequence). CDR3 length equals 16 residues. As DNA, the CDR3 is TGTGCCAGCAGCTTGGTGGCGGTCACCTATAATTCACCCCTCCACTTT. Its translation: CASSLVAVTYNSPLHF.

The V gene is TRBV9, the J gene TRBJ2-1; D perhaps matches TRBD2 (7 bases). CDR3 length: 15 residues. CDR1 and CDR2 from the germline V gene are SGDLS and YYNGEE. V lost 0 bases and J lost 8, with 15 bases in between. This CDR3 reads CASSVVGGGSDEQFF. DNA for the CDR3: TGTGCCAGCAGCGTAGTGGGAGGGGGAAGCGATGAGCAGTTCTTC.

The chain combines TRBV3-1 (or the pseudogene TRBV3-2) with TRBJ2-1, with 11 bases identical to TRBD2. The CDR3 consists of 15 residues. Trimming at V came to 2 bases and at J to 8 bases, leaving 5 bases not matched to a gene. CDR1 LGHDT and CDR2 YNNKEL come from the germline V gene (reference sequence). CDR3 coding DNA: TGTGCCAGCAGCCAATTAGCGGGAGGGCCCTATGAGCAGTTCTTC. As protein: CASSQLAGGPYEQFF.

The V and J genes are TRBV6-2 or TRBV6-3 and TRBJ2-2; 12 bases align to TRBD2. The CDR3 length is 17 residues. The junction had 8 bases not matched to a gene; V was cut back by 6 bases and J by 3 bases. CDR1 and CDR2 (germline): MNHEY, SVGEGT. The CDR3 loop is CASSHRASGRDTGELFF. In DNA, the CDR3 is TGTGCCAGCAGCCACCGGGCTAGCGGGAGGGACACCGGGGAGCTGTTTTTT.

The chain employs TRBV12-3 or TRBV12-4 and TRBJ2-5; D is uncertain. The CDR3 runs to 13 residues. Trimming took off 3 bases at V and 5 bases at J, with 10 bases between the two ends. The chain's CDR3 is CASSLAGRETQYF. The CDR3 DNA reads as TGTGCCAGCAGTTTGGCAGGCAGGGAGACCCAGTACTTC.

The chain couples TRBV7-9 to TRBJ1-3, with 7 bases fitting TRBD1. V lost 0 bases, J lost 2 bases, and 4 bases stayed unmatched. The germline V gene encodes CDR1 SEHNR and CDR2 FQNEAQ (reference sequence). This CDR3 has 16 amino acids. The CDR3 sequence: CASSLAATGAGNTIYF. DNA of the CDR3: TGTGCCAGCAGCTTAGCCGCTACAGGGGCTGGAAACACCATATATTTT.

The chain has TRBV18 and TRBJ2-2; the D is unclear. Germline values: CDR1 KGHSH, CDR2 LQKENI. The CDR3 extends over 14 amino acids. The germline V and J ends were trimmed by 5 bases and 1 base, with 8 bases remaining between them. In DNA, the CDR3 is TGTGCCAGCTCAACTACGGTGAACACCGGGGAGCTGTTTTTT. The encoded protein is CASSTTVNTGELFF. The full variable domain, completed using reference TRBV18 and TRBJ2-2, is NAGVMQNPRHLVRRRGQEARLRCSPMKGHSHVYWYRQLPEEGLKFMVYLQKENIIDESGMPKERFSAEFPKEGPSILRIQQVVRGDSAAYFCASSTTVNTGELFFGEGSRLTVL.

In its sample, this clone was seen once. The chain has TRBV4-2 and TRBJ1-1; TRBD1 is a possible D gene (6 bases). This CDR3 is built from 15 residues. Germline CDR1 and CDR2: LGHNA and YNFKEQ. V lost 0 bases to trimming and J lost 2 bases, with 10 bases between them. For the CDR3, the DNA is TGTGCCAGCAGCCAAGAGGCAGGGGTAAACACTGAAGCTTTCTTT. Its protein is CASSQEAGVNTEAFF.

The chain couples TRBV19 to TRBJ1-5; no clear D gene. V was pared by 4 bases and J by 1 base, with 2 bases between. The CDR3 length is 12 residues. Germline V CDR1 and CDR2: LNHDA, SQIVND (reference sequence). CDR3 region: CASSTSNQPQHF. DNA of the CDR3: TGTGCCAGTAGTACGAGCAATCAGCCCCAGCATTTT. Complete variable domain (other parts from reference TRBV19 and TRBJ1-5): DGGITQSPKYLFRKEGQNVTLSCEQNLNHDAMYWYRQDPGQGLRLIYYSQIVNDFQKGDIAEGYSVSREKKESFPLTVTSAQKNPTAFYLCASSTSNQPQHFGDGTRLSIL.

The rearrangement uses TRBV6-5 and TRBJ1-2; no clear D. The V end was cut by 5 bases, the J end by 0 bases, with 13 bases between. This CDR3 is built from 15 residues. Germline values: CDR1 MNHEY, CDR2 SVGAGI. The CDR3 DNA reads TGTGCCAGCAGTAACCTTCAGAATACTAACTATGGCTACACCTTC. Translating gives CASSNLQNTNYGYTF.

This clone showed up just once. The rearrangement links TRBV10-3 to TRBJ2-7; no firm D call. Deletions cut 1 base from V and 3 bases from J, with 4 bases between. This CDR3 contains 12 residues. Per germline, CDR1 ENHRY and CDR2 SYGVKD. CDR3 in DNA: TGTGCCATCAGTGAGTATCTCTACGAGCAGTACTTC. The encoded protein is CAISEYLYEQYF.

This chain joins TRBV5-4 and TRBJ2-2, with TRBD1 identical over 12 bases. Germline V gives CDR1 SGHNT, CDR2 YYREEE (reference sequence). The CDR3 is 15 amino acids. J lost 8 bases, V lost 3 bases, and 5 bases had no gene match. The CDR3 DNA reads as TGTGCCAGCAGCTCGGGACAGGGGGCCCTGGGGGAGCTGTTTTTT. Encoded protein: CASSSGQGALGELFF.

The genes are TRBV12-3 or TRBV12-4 and TRBJ2-7; weak D call: TRBD2 (5 bases). This CDR3 has 13 amino acids. The V end lost 3 bases, the J end lost 4 bases, and 10 bases lay between the germline ends. The CDR3 DNA reads as TGTGCCAGCAGTTTCACCGGCGGGTACGAGCAGTACTTC. This codes for CASSFTGGYEQYF.

The J gene is TRBJ2-1, the V gene TRBV9; D perhaps matches TRBD2 (5 bases). V was cut by 0 bases and J by 6 bases, with 13 bases left in between. Germline V lookup: CDR1 SGDLS, CDR2 YYNGEE. The CDR3 consists of 15 residues. The CDR3 is CASSVGQLDFNEQFF. CDR3 in DNA: TGTGCCAGCAGCGTAGGTCAGTTGGACTTCAATGAGCAGTTCTTC.

This clone was counted a few times. The chain carries TRBV29-1 and TRBJ1-3, with a tentative D call TRBD1 (6 bases). The germline CDR1 and CDR2 sequences are SQVTM and ANQGSEA. Trimming cost V 1 base and J 0 bases, with 13 bases left between them. The CDR3 runs 16 residues. The CDR3 nucleotides read TGCAGCGTTGAAGGAGGCCGAGGGGGCTCTGGAAACACCATATATTTT. It encodes CSVEGGRGGSGNTIYF.

The chain joins TRBV19 to TRBJ1-3; D unclear. V gave up 7 bases and J gave up 0 bases, with 10 bases separating them. Germline-derived CDR1 and CDR2 are LNHDA and SQIVND (reference sequence). This CDR3 spans 14 amino acids. CDR3 region: CASMLGGSGNTIYF. The CDR3 bases are TGTGCCAGTATGCTCGGAGGCTCTGGAAACACCATATATTTT.

The gene calls are TRBV12-3 or TRBV12-4 and TRBJ2-2; 7 nucleotides agree with TRBD2. This CDR3 is 12 amino acids long. After removal of 8 bases from V and 4 bases from J, the junction contained 1 base not matched to a gene. The CDR3 is CASSGGTGELFF. CDR3 DNA sequence: TGTGCCAGCTCGGGGGGCACCGGGGAGCTGTTTTTT.